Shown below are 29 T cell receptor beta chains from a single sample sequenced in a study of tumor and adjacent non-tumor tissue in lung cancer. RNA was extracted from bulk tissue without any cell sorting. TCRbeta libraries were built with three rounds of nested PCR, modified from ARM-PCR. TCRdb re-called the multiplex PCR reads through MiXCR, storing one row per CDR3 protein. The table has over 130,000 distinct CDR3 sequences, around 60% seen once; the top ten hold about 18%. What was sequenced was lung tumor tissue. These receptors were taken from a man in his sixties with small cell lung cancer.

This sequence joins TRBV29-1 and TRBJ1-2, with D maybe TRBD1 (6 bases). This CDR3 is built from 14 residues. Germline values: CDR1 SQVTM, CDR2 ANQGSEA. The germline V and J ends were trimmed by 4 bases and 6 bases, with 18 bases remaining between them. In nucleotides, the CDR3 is TGCAGCGTTGGGGGAACAGGGTGGCGCAATGGCTACACCTTC. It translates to CSVGGTGWRNGYTF. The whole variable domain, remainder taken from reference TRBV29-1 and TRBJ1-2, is SAVISQKPSRDICQRGTSLTIQCQVDSQVTMMFWYRQQPGQSLTLIATANQGSEATYESGFVIDKFPISRPNLTFSTLTVSNMSPEDSSIYLCSVGGTGWRNGYTFGSGTRLTVV.

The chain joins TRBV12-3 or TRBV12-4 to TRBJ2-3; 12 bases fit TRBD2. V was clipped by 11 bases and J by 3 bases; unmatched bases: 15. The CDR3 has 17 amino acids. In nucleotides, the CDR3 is TGTGCCTACACCCCCGGACTAGCGGGAATTATGACAGATACGCAGTATTTT. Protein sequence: CAYTPGLAGIMTDTQYF.

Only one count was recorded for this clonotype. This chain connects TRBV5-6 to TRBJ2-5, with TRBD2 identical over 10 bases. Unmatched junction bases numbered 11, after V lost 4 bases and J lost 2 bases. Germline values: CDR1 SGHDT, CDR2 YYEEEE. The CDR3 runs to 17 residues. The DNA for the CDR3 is TGTGCCAGCAGCCGAACGTCTAGCGGGAGAGTTCAAGAGACCCAGTACTTC. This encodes CASSRTSSGRVQETQYF. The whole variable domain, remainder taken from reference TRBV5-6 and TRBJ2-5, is DAGVTQSPTHLIKTRGQQVTLRCSPKSGHDTVSWYQQALGQGPQFIFQYYEEEERQRGNFPDRFSGHQFPNYSSELNVNALLLGDSALYLCASSRTSSGRVQETQYFGPGTRLLVL.

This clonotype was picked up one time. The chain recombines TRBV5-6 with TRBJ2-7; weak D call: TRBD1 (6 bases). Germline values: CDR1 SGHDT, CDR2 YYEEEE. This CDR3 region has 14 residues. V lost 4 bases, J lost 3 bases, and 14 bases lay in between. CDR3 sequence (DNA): TGTGCCAGCAGCCGGGGACACGTAAACTACGAGCAGTACGTC. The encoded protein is CASSRGHVNYEQYV.

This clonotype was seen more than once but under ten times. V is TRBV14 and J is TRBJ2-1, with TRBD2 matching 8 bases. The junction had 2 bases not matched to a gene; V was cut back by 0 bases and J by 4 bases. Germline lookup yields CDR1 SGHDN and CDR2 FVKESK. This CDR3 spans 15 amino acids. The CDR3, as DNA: TGTGCCAGCAGCCAAGAGGCGGGGGGATACAATGAGCAGTTCTTC. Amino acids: CASSQEAGGYNEQFF.

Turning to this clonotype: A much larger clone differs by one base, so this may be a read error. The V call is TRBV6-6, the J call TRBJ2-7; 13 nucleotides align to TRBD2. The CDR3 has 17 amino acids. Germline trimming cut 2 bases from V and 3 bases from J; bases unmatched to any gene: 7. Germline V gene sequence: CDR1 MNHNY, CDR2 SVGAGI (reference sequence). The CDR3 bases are TGTGCCAGCAGTTACCCATGGACTAGCGGGAGTAGCTACGAGCAGTACTTC. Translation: CASSYPWTSGSSYEQYF.

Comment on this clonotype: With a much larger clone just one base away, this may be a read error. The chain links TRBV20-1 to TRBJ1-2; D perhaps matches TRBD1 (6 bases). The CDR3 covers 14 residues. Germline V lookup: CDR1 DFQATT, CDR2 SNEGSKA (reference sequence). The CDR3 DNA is TGCAATGCTAGGACTCCGGACAGTGCCTATGGCTACACCTTC. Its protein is CNARTPDSAYGYTF.

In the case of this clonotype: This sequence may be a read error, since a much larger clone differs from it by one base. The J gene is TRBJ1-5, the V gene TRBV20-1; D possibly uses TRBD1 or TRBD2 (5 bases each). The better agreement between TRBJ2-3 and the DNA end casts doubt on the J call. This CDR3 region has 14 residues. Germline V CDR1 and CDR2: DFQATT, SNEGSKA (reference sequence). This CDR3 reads CSARAGGGNQPQYF. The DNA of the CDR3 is TGCAGTGCTAGAGCTGGGGGTGGCAATCAGCCCCAGTATTTT.

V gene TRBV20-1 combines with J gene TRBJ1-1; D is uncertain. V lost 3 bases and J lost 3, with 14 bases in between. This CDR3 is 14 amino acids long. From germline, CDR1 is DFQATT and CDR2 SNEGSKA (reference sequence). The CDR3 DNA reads TGCAGTGCTAGCCCAGGTAGTCAGGACACTGAAGCTTTCTTT. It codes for CSASPGSQDTEAFF.

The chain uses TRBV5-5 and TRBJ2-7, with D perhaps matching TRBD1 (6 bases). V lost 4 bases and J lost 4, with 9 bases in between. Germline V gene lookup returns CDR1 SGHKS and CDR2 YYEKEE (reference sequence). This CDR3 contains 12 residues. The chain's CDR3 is CASSRQDYEQYF. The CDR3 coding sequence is TGTGCCAGCAGCCGACAGGATTACGAGCAGTACTTC. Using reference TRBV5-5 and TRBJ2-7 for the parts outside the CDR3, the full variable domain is DAGVTQSPTHLIKTRGQQVTLRCSPISGHKSVSWYQQVLGQGPQFIFQYYEKEERGRGNFPDRFSARQFPNYSSELNVNALLLGDSALYLCASSRQDYEQYFGPGTRLTVT.

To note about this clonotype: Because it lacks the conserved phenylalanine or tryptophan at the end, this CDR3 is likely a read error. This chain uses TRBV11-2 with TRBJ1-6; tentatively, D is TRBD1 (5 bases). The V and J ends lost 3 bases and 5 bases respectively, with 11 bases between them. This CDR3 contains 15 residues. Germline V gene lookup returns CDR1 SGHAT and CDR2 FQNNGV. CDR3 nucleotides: TGTGCCAGCAGCTTTCGACAGAAGAATAATTCACCCCTCCACTAT. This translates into CASSFRQKNNSPLHY.

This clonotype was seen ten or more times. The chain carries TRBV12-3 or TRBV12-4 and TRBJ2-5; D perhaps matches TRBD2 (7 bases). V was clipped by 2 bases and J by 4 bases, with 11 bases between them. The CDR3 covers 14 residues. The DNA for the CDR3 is TGTGCCAGCAGTTTACGCGGGGGCCCAGAGACCCAGTACTTC. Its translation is CASSLRGGPETQYF.

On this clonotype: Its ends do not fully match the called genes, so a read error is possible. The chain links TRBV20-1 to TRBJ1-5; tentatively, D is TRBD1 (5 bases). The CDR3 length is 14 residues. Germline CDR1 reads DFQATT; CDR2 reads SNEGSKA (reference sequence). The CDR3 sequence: CSAQGPSRFQPHHF. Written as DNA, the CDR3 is TGCAGTGCCCAGGGACCGAGTAGGTTTCAGCCCCACCATTTT.

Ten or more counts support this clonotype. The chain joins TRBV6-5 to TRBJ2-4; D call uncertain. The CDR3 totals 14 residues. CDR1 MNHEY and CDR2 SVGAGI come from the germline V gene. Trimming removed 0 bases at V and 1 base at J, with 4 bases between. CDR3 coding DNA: TGTGCCAGCAGTTACTCGAGGGCCAAAAACATTCAGTACTTC. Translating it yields CASSYSRAKNIQYF.

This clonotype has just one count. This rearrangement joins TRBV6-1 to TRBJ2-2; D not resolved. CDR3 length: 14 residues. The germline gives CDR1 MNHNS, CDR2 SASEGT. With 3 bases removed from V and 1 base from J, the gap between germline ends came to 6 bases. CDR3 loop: CASSDTVNTGELFF. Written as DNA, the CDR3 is TGTGCCAGCAGTGATACAGTGAACACCGGGGAGCTGTTTTTT.

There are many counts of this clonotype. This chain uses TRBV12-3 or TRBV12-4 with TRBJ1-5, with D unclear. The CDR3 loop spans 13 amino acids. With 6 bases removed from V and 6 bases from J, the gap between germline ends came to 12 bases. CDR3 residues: CASSLNEGQPQHF. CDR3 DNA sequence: TGTGCCAGCAGCCTCAACGAGGGTCAGCCCCAGCATTTT.

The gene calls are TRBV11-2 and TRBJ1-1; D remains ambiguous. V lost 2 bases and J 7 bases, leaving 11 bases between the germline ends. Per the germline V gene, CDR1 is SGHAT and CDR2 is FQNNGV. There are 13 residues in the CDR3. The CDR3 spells CASSLRSGFEAFF. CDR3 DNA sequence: TGTGCCAGCAGCTTAAGGTCAGGATTTGAAGCTTTCTTT.

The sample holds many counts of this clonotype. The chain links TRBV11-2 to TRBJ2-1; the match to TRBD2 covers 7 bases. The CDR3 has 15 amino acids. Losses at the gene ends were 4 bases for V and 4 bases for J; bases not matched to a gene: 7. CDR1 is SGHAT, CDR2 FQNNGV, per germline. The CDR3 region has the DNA TGTGCCAGCAGCTCTGGACTAGGAACATACAATGAGCAGTTCTTC. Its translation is CASSSGLGTYNEQFF.

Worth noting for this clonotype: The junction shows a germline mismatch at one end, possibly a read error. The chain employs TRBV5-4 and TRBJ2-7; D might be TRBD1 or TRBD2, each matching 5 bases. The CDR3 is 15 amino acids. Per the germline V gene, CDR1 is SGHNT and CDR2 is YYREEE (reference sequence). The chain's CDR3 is CASSPGTFSSYEQHF. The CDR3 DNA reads TGTGCCAGCAGCCCCGGGACCTTCAGTTCCTACGAGCAGCACTTC.

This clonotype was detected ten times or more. This CDR3 is CATSATGGIDEQFF. The CDR3 DNA is TGTGCCACCAGTGCGACAGGGGGCATCGATGAGCAGTTCTTC. The rearrangement links TRBV24-1 to TRBJ2-1; 10 bases match TRBD1. The CDR3 is made up of 14 amino acids. J lost 8 bases, V lost 5 bases, and 5 bases had no gene match. CDR1 is KGHDR and CDR2 is SFDVKD in the germline V gene.

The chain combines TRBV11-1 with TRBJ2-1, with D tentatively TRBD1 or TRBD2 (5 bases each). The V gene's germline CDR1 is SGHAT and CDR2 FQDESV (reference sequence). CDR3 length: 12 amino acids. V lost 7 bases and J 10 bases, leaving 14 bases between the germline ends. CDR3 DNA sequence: TGTGCCAGCAACTGGGACGCTAACGAGCAGTTCTTC. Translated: CASNWDANEQFF.

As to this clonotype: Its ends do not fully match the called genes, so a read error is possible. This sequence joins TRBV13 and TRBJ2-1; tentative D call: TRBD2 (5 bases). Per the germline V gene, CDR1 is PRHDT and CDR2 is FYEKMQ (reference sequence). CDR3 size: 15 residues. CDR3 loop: CTSSRPAEYNNEQFF. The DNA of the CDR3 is TGTACCAGCAGCCGACCAGCGGAGTATAACAATGAGCAGTTCTTC.

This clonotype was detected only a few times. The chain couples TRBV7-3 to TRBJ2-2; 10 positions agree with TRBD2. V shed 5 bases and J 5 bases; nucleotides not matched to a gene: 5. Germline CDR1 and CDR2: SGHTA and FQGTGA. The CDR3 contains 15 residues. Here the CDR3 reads CASSQAGGRTGELFF. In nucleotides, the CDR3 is TGTGCCAGCAGCCAAGCGGGAGGGCGTACCGGGGAGCTGTTTTTT.

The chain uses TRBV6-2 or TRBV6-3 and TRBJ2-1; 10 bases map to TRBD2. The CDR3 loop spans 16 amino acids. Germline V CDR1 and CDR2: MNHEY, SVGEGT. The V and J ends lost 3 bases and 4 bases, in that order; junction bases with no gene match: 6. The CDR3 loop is CASSYLLAGTYNEQFF. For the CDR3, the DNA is TGTGCCAGCAGTTATCTACTAGCGGGGACGTACAATGAGCAGTTCTTC.

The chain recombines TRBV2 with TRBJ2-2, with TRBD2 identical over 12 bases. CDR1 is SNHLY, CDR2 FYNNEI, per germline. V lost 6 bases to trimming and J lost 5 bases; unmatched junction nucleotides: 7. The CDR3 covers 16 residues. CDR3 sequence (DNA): TGTGCCAGCAGAGCCCATGGGACTAGCGGGACCGGGGAGCTGTTTTTT. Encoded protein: CASRAHGTSGTGELFF.

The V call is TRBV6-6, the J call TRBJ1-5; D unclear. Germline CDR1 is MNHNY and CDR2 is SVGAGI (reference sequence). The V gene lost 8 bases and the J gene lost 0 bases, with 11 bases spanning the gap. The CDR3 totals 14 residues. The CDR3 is CASQETNSNQPQHF. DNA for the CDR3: TGTGCCAGCCAGGAGACAAATAGCAATCAGCCCCAGCATTTT.

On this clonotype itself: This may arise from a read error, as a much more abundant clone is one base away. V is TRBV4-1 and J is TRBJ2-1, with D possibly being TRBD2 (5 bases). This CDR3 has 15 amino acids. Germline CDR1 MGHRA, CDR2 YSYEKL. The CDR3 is CASSQAGWKSNEHFF. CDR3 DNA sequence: TGCGCCAGCAGCCAGGCGGGTTGGAAGAGCAATGAGCACTTCTTC.

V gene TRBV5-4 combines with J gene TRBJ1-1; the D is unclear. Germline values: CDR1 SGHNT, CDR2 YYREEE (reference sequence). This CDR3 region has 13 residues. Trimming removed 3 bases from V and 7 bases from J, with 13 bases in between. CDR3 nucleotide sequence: TGTGCCAGCAGCTCCACCTTTGACAATGAAGCTTTCTTT. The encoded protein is CASSSTFDNEAFF.

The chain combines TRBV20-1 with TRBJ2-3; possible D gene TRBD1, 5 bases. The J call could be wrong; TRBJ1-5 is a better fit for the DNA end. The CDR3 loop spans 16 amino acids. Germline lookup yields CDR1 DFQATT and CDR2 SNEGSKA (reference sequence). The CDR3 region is CSARGGYGGGKDTQHF. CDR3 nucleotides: TGCAGTGCTAGAGGGGGATATGGGGGAGGGAAAGATACGCAGCATTTT.